This TCR beta chain originates from a study of blood T cell repertoires in COVID-19. Background on the study: T cells, B-cell-depleted T cells, or PBMCs supplied cDNA or gDNA.

TCRdb's table, derived via immunoSEQ multiplex PCR, lists solely in-frame clones and lacks some. This table holds about 73,000 clones, roughly 88% found once. This CDR3 is 13 amino acids long. Looked up from germline, CDR1 is SQVTM and CDR2 is ANQGSEA. V lost 2 bases to trimming and J lost 1 base, with 8 bases between them. The chain has TRBV29-1 and TRBJ1-1, with D tentatively TRBD1 (5 bases). Sequencing was performed on peripheral blood. This sequence originates from a man older than 75 with active or convalescent COVID-19. In DNA, the CDR3 is TGCAGCGTTGAAAGGCAGGGGAACACTGAAGCTTTCTTT. Translated, it gives CSVERQGNTEAFF. Full variable domain (remainder filled in from reference TRBV29-1 and TRBJ1-1): SAVISQKPSRDICQRGTSLTIQCQVDSQVTMMFWYRQQPGQSLTLIATANQGSEATYESGFVIDKFPISRPNLTFSTLTVSNMSPEDSSIYLCSVERQGNTEAFFGQGTRLTVV.